This TCR beta chain was sequenced for a study of blood T cell repertoires in COVID-19. Across the study: Both acute and convalescent COVID-19 samples were obtained from the United States, Italy and Spain. From T cells, B-cell-depleted T cells, or PBMCs came the material, which was cDNA or gDNA.

Authors' data handling: Reference gene primer amplification gave estimated nucleated cell counts. Clones were read by immunoSEQ multiplex PCR, and TCRdb kept only the in-frame ones, dropping some. That table is the source of V, J and clone size, and D and trimming were worked out from the DNA. The data hold approximately 150,000 clones, with about 88% observed a single time. Trimming removed 5 bases from V and 3 bases from J, with 17 bases in between. CDR3 length: 16 amino acids. Germline V gene lookup returns CDR1 SEHNR and CDR2 FQNEAQ (reference sequence). The TCR sequence derives from a woman of 80 years or more with acute or convalescent COVID-19. The chain carries TRBV7-9 and TRBJ1-3; maybe TRBD1 (6 bases). Sequenced: peripheral blood. DNA of the CDR3: TGTGCCAGCAGCCAAACCTCGGGGGGCGGTGGAAACACCATATATTTT. Protein product: CASSQTSGGGGNTIYF. Filled out from reference TRBV7-9 and TRBJ1-3, the complete variable domain reads DTGVSQNPRHKITKRGQNVTFRCDPISEHNRLYWYRQTLGQGPEFLTYFQNEAQLEKSRLLSDRFSAERPKGSFSTLEIQRTEQGDSAMYLCASSQTSGGGGNTIYFGEGSWLTVV.